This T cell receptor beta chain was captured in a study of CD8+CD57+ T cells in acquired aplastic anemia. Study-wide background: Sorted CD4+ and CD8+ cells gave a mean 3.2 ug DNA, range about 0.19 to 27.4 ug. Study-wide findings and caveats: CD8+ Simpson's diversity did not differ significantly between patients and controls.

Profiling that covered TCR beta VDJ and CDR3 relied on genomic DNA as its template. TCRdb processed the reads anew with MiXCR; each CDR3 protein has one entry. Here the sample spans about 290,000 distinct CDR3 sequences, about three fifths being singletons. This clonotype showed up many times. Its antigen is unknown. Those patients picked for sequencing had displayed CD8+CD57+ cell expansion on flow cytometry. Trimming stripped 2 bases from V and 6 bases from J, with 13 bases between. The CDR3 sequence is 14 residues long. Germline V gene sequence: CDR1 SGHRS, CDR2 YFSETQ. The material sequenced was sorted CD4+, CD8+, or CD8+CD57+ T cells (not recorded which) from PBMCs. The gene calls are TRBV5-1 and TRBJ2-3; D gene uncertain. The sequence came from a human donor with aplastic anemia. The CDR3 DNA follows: TGCGCCAGCAGCTTCACTACCACTGGGGATACGCAGTATTTT. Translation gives CASSFTTTGDTQYF.